Detailed here is one TCR beta chain. What it binds is not known. This sample was taken from a study of PD-1 blockade in classical Hodgkin lymphoma. Study background: Nivolumab was given intravenously to patients at 3 mg/kg every 2 weeks. Study-level points and caveats: Complete responders matched newly diagnosed patients in baseline diversity.

TCRdb's table, derived via immunoSEQ multiplex PCR, lists solely in-frame clones and lacks some. The repertoire holds 20,000 to 25,000 clones, with approximately 80% as singletons. All patients experienced relapse after autologous stem cell transplantation, and brentuximab vedotin exposure was variable. The CDR3 contains 16 residues. Germline V gives CDR1 SEHNR, CDR2 FQNEAQ (reference sequence). Trimming stripped 7 bases from V and 2 bases from J, with 18 bases between. The receptor was derived from a human donor with classical Hodgkin lymphoma. V and J are TRBV7-9 and TRBJ2-1, with TRBD2 as a possible D gene (6 bases). The sequences come from peripheral blood mononuclear cells (PBMCs), collected at baseline. The DNA of the CDR3 is TGTGCCAGCACCCACAAAAGGAGGGGAACCTACAATGAGCAGTTCTTC. It translates to CASTHKRRGTYNEQFF.